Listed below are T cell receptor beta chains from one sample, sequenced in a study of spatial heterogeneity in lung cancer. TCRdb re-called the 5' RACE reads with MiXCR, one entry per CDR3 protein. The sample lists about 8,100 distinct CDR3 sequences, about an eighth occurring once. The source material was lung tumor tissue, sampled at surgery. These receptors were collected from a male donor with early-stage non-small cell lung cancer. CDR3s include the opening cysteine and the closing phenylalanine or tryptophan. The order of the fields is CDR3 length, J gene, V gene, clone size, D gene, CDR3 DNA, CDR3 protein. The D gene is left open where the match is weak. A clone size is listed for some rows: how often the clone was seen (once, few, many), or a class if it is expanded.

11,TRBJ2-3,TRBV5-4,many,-,TGTGCCAGCATCAAGGCCGATACGCAGTATTTT,CASIKADTQYF
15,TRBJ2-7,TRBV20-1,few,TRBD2,TGCAGTGCGTCCTCGACTAGCGGCTTTTCTTACGAGCAGTACTTC,CSASSTSGFSYEQYF
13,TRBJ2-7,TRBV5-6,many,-,TGTGCCAGCAGCTTAAACACCCCCTACGAGCAGTACTTC,CASSLNTPYEQYF
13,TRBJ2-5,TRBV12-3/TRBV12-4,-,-,TGTGCCAGCAGTTTCTACAGACAAGAGACCCAGTACTTC,CASSFYRQETQYF
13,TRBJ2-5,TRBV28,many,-,TGTGCCAGCAGTCGGGACGGTCAAGAGACCCAGTACTTC,CASSRDGQETQYF
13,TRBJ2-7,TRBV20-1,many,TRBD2,TGCAGTGCATGGACTAGCGGGACCTACGAGCAGTACTTC,CSAWTSGTYEQYF
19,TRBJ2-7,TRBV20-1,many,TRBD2,TGCAGTGCTAGAGACCGGACTAGCGGGAGTGGTCGAATGATCTACGAGCAGTACTTC,CSARDRTSGSGRMIYEQYF
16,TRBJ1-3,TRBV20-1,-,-,TGCAGTGCTAGGCAGGGATTGGAGAGATCTGGAAACACCATATATTTT,CSARQGLERSGNTIYF
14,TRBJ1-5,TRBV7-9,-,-,TGTGCCAGCAGCCCGACCGATTACAATCAGCCCCAGCATTTT,CASSPTDYNQPQHF
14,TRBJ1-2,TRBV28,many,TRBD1,TGTGCCAGCAGTTCGGACAGGTATAACTATGGCTACACCTTC,CASSSDRYNYGYTF
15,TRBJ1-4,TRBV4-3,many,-,TGCGCCAGCAGCCAAGACGGCGCCGGCTATGAAAAACTGTTTTTT,CASSQDGAGYEKLFF
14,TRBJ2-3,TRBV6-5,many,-,TGTGCCAGCAGCAGGGGGGTAGCGGGAGATACGCAGTATTTT,CASSRGVAGDTQYF
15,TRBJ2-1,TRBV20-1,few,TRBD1,TGCAGTGCTATCGCAGGGGGTGAAGGGGACAATGAGCAGTTCTTC,CSAIAGGEGDNEQFF
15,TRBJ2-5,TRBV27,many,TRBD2,TGTGCCAGCAGTCCAGGACTAGCGGGAATTCAGACCCAGTACTTC,CASSPGLAGIQTQYF
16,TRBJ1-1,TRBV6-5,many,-,TGTGCCAGCAGGTTCCGGGGGGCCGCCCCCAACACTGAAGCTTTCTTT,CASRFRGAAPNTEAFF
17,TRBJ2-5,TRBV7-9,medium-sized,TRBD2,TGTGCCAGCAGCTTTAGAGCGACTAGCGGGAACCAAGAGACCCAGTACTTC,CASSFRATSGNQETQYF
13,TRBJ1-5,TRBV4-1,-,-,TGCGCCAGCAGCCGGGACGGAAATCAGCCCCAGCATTTT,CASSRDGNQPQHF
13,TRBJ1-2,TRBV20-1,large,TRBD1,TGCAGTGCCGAACAGGGGGCAGGCTATGGCTACACCTTC,CSAEQGAGYGYTF
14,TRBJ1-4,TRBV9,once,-,TGTGCCAGCAGCGCCCCCGGACAGACGGAAAAACTGTTTTTT,CASSAPGQTEKLFF
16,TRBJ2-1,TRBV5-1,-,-,TGCGCCAGCAGCTTGGGTGCCCTGAGCTCCTACAATGAGCAGTTCTTC,CASSLGALSSYNEQFF
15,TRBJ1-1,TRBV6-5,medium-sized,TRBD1,TGTGCCAGCAGTTACTCGGACAGGGGGCGCACTGAAGCTTTCTTT,CASSYSDRGRTEAFF
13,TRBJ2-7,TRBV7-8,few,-,TGTGCCAGCAGCTTGGGCCGAACCTACGAGCAGTACTTC,CASSLGRTYEQYF
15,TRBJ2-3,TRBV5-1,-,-,TGCGCCAGCAGCTTGGTCGACAGAAGCACAGATACGCAGTATTTT,CASSLVDRSTDTQYF